The entry that follows covers one TCR beta chain sequence. The antigen is not known. The data were taken from a study of STAT3 mutations in large granular lymphocyte leukemia. The wider study: Over half of T-LGLL patients had one or more immunosuppressive regimens. Study results and limitations: Every T-cell large granular lymphocyte leukemia patient had at least one immunodominant TCR beta clonotype. Some patients had dominant TCR clones larger than their STAT3 mutant burden.

Method: immunoSEQ multiplex PCR; TCRdb's copy keeps in-frame clones and lacks some. The table includes about 16,000 clones, 84% detected once. The CDR3 covers 13 residues. The V and J ends lost 4 bases and 7 bases, in that order; junction bases with no gene match: 5. The V gene's germline CDR1 is SGHRS and CDR2 YFSETQ. The chain carries TRBV5-1 and TRBJ1-2; 9 bases are a match to TRBD1. The sequenced sample was peripheral blood mononuclear cells. The receptor was isolated from a man aged 45-65 years with T-cell large granular lymphocyte leukemia. Some clones in this sample may be carry-over from other donors' samples. For the CDR3, the DNA is TGCGCCAGCAGCCCCGGGACAGGGTTTGGCTACACCTTC. Encoded protein: CASSPGTGFGYTF. Full variable domain (remainder filled in from reference TRBV5-1 and TRBJ1-2): KAGVTQTPRYLIKTRGQQVTLSCSPISGHRSVSWYQQTPGQGLQFLFEYFSETQRNKGNFPGRFSGRQFSNSRSEMNVSTLELGDSALYLCASSPGTGFGYTFGSGTRLTVV.